The 10 T cell receptor beta chains below all came from one sample that was sequenced in a study of regulatory T cells in long-lasting Graves disease (TCRdb year 2021). Libraries were built with multiplex PCR. This sample was sequenced with an Illumina HiSeq 4000. TCR beta libraries were built with iRepertoire HTBI primers and Arm-PCR amplification of CDR3 regions. Using fastp at Q25 and MiXCR, TCRdb reprocessed the public reads and kept productive beta chains. Rows matching on CDR3 protein sequence are summarized as one entry with the most common DNA and genes. A total of approximately 540,000 distinct CDR3 sequences appear in this sample, approximately 12% of them only once. The top ten clones comprise around 9.3% of the sample. According to the study, the label for this sample's time point signals: newly diagnosed GD, antithyroid drugs for less than 3 months. For both TCR sequencing and RNA sequencing, RNA was extracted from PBMCs in TRIzol.

The sample also formed part of further work on T cells in Graves' hyperthyroidism and ophthalmopathy.

Sequencing was performed on peripheral blood mononuclear cells (PBMCs), taken at new diagnosis, from a patient treated with antithyroid drugs. The receptors shown here come from a young woman with Graves disease. Donor details come from another sample of the same person, matched by shared clones.

This clonotype came up a few times. The rearrangement joins TRBV6-2 or TRBV6-3 to TRBJ1-5; perhaps TRBD1 as D (5 bases). Germline CDR1 reads MNHEY; CDR2 reads SVGEGT. The CDR3 is 17 amino acids. With 0 bases removed from V and 3 bases from J, the gap between germline ends came to 15 bases. CDR3 sequence (DNA): TGTGCCAGCAGTTACTCAATATACGCAGGGAACAATCAGCCCCAGCATTTT. Translated, it gives CASSYSIYAGNNQPQHF.

V gene TRBV20-1 combines with J gene TRBJ2-7; 9 bases map to TRBD1. V gave up 6 bases and J gave up 0 bases; unmatched junction bases: 18. The CDR3 spans 18 residues. Germline V CDR1 and CDR2: DFQATT, SNEGSKA (reference sequence). As DNA, the CDR3 is TGCAGTGCCGAAGACCCGGGACAGGGTGATTTCGGCTCCTACGAGCAGTACTTC. Protein product: CSAEDPGQGDFGSYEQYF.

This clonotype was seen a handful of times. The V and J genes are TRBV6-1 and TRBJ2-7; TRBD2 aligns across 12 bases. The germline V gene has CDR1 MNHNS and CDR2 SASEGT. After removal of 6 bases from V and 4 bases from J, the junction contained 7 bases not matched to a gene. The CDR3 sequence is 15 residues long. The CDR3 loop reads CASSPTSGSFYEQYF. CDR3 nucleotides: TGTGCCAGCAGCCCGACTAGCGGGAGTTTTTACGAGCAGTACTTC.

The chain links TRBV6-2 or TRBV6-3 to TRBJ2-2; no definite D call. The germline V gene encodes CDR1 MNHEY and CDR2 SVGEGT. Between the trimmed V and J ends, which lost 6 bases and 6 bases, there was a span of 14 bases. This CDR3 is built from 14 residues. This chain's CDR3 is CASSFSVLAGELFF. The CDR3 nucleotides are TGTGCCAGCAGCTTTAGTGTATTGGCCGGGGAGCTGTTTTTT.

As for this clonotype: This could be a read error, since a much larger clone is one nucleotide away. V is TRBV12-3 or TRBV12-4 and J is TRBJ2-1, with TRBD1 matching over 9 bases. CDR3 size: 15 residues. The CDR3 sequence: CASTGTGRTYNEQLF. The CDR3 DNA sequence: TGTGCCAGCACAGGGACAGGGAGAACATACAATGAGCAGCTCTTC.

This clonotype was picked up many times. The chain employs TRBV6-5 and TRBJ2-7; TRBD2 agrees at 8 bases. The germline V gene has CDR1 MNHEY and CDR2 SVGAGI. The CDR3 has 15 residues. V was clipped by 2 bases and J by 6 bases; unmatched bases: 9. The CDR3 here is CASSYGSGGRSEQYF. CDR3 DNA sequence: TGTGCCAGCAGTTACGGCTCCGGCGGGAGGAGCGAGCAGTACTTC.

This clonotype has at least ten counts. This chain uses TRBV2 with TRBJ2-2; the D is unclear. The CDR3 sequence is 13 residues long. Trimming left V 5 bases short and J 1 base short, with 5 bases between. The germline V gene has CDR1 SNHLY and CDR2 FYNNEI. For the CDR3, the DNA is TGTGCCAGCAGTTTCGTGAACACCGGGGAGCTGTTTTTT. It encodes CASSFVNTGELFF.

In its sample, this clonotype was seen many times. This sequence joins TRBV11-3 and TRBJ2-2; a weak D match, TRBD1 (6 bases). The length of the CDR3 is 15 residues. Trimming stripped 3 bases from V and 0 bases from J, with 8 bases between. Germline V gene lookup returns CDR1 SGHNT and CDR2 YENEEA. Written as DNA, the CDR3 is TGTGCCAGCAGCTTCGGGACATCGAACACCGGGGAGCTGTTTTTT. This codes for CASSFGTSNTGELFF.

The rearrangement joins TRBV15 to TRBJ1-2; TRBD1 aligns across 9 bases. The CDR3 extends over 15 amino acids. With V trimmed by 3 bases and J by 7 bases, 9 bases remained unmatched. CDR1 LNHNV and CDR2 YYDKDF come from the germline V gene (reference sequence). CDR3: CATSSQTGGLIGYTF. The CDR3 DNA follows: TGTGCCACCAGCAGCCAAACAGGGGGCTTAATTGGCTACACCTTC. Full variable domain (missing parts from reference TRBV15 and TRBJ1-2): DAMVIQNPRYQVTQFGKPVTLSCSQTLNHNVMYWYQQKSSQAPKLLFHYYDKDFNNEADTPDNFQSRRPNTSFCFLDIRSPGLGDTAMYLCATSSQTGGLIGYTFGSGTRLTVV.

At least ten counts were recorded for this clonotype. This sequence joins TRBV5-4 and TRBJ2-3, with 14 nucleotides matching TRBD2. The CDR3 contains 16 residues. Germline V gene data show CDR1 as SGHNT and CDR2 as YYREEE (reference sequence). The J segment lost 5 bases and the V segment lost 2 bases, leaving 4 bases of the junction unmatched. The CDR3, as DNA: TGTGCCAGCAGCTTCCTAGGACTAGCGGGAGGAGATACGCAGTATTTT. This codes for CASSFLGLAGGDTQYF.